One and the same sample provided the 17 T cell receptor beta chains below, sequenced in a study of cytomegalovirus exposure and HLA in healthy donors. Amplification used 60 Vbeta primers and 13 Jbeta primers. Method: immunoSEQ multiplex PCR; TCRdb's copy keeps in-frame clones and lacks some. The sample consists of around 130,000 clones, roughly 88% of them appearing once. Source material: PBMCs. Receptors were obtained from a woman in her forties in good health and CMV-seronegative.

The chain links TRBV29-1 to TRBJ1-1; TRBD1 is a possible D gene (5 bases). Germline CDR1 reads SQVTM; CDR2 reads ANQGSEA. The CDR3 covers 12 residues. The V gene lost 7 bases and the J gene lost 4 bases, with 13 bases spanning the gap. The CDR3, as DNA: TGCAGCGCCGTCGGGGGGGGCACTGAAGCTTTCTTT. Protein: CSAVGGGTEAFF.

This clone was detected only once. This sequence joins TRBV5-1 and TRBJ1-4; possibly TRBD1 for D (6 bases). CDR3 length: 14 amino acids. V lost 0 bases and J 7 bases, leaving 10 bases between the germline ends. CDR1 and CDR2 (germline): SGHRS, YFSETQ. The CDR3 here is CASSLGQGREKLFF. The CDR3 DNA is TGCGCCAGCAGCTTGGGGCAGGGGCGTGAAAAACTGTTTTTT.

The V and J genes are TRBV15 and TRBJ2-4; no reliable D call. The CDR3 is made up of 14 amino acids. Trimming took 0 bases from V and 7 from J, leaving 10 bases between them. Germline V gene sequence: CDR1 LNHNV, CDR2 YYDKDF (reference sequence). The CDR3 loop is CATSRDRVVNIQYF. DNA of the CDR3: TGTGCCACCAGCAGAGATCGAGTCGTGAACATTCAGTACTTC.

Notes on this clone: One end of the junction varies from germline; a read error may be responsible. The chain employs TRBV4-1 and TRBJ2-1; 10 nucleotides align to TRBD1. The CDR3 consists of 15 residues. CDR1 and CDR2 (germline): MGHRA, YSYEKL. In DNA, the CDR3 is TGCGCCAGCAGCGAAGACAGGGGGCAGTACAATGAGCAGTTCTTC. Amino acids: CASSEDRGQYNEQFF.

The V and J genes are TRBV5-4 and TRBJ2-1; TRBD1 matches at 7 bases. Trimming removed 6 bases from V and 4 bases from J; junction bases left unmatched: 7. Germline values: CDR1 SGHNT, CDR2 YYREEE (reference sequence). This CDR3 has 14 residues. This CDR3 reads CASTDGTAYNEQFF. CDR3 bases: TGTGCCAGCACCGACGGGACAGCGTACAATGAGCAGTTCTTC.

This sequence joins TRBV6-1 and TRBJ2-4; the D gene is possibly TRBD1 (6 bases). This CDR3 is 13 amino acids long. The germline CDR1 and CDR2 sequences are MNHNS and SASEGT. Trimming shortened V by 8 bases and J by 5 bases, and 13 bases separated the two germline ends. The CDR3 is CASAQGYENIQYF. In nucleotides, the CDR3 is TGTGCCAGCGCACAGGGATACGAAAACATTCAGTACTTC.

The J gene is TRBJ2-5, the V gene TRBV5-4, with TRBD2 identical over 10 bases. In germline, CDR1 is SGHNT, CDR2 YYREEE (reference sequence). This CDR3 has 17 amino acids. V shed 7 bases, J shed 0 bases, and the junction held 12 bases outside the gene matches. In DNA, the CDR3 is TGTGCCAGCGAACATAGAAGGACTAGCGGCCACCAAGAGACCCAGTACTTC. It codes for CASEHRRTSGHQETQYF.

This clone has just a few counts. The chain carries TRBV25-1 and TRBJ2-7, with 9 bases lining up with TRBD1. This CDR3 has 13 amino acids. V was clipped by 10 bases and J by 4 bases; unmatched bases: 8. Germline values: CDR1 MGHDK, CDR2 SYGVNS. CDR3 sequence: CATTGGDRYEQYF. CDR3 sequence (DNA): TGTGCCACCACAGGGGGCGATAGGTACGAGCAGTACTTC.

V usage is TRBV5-1 and J usage is TRBJ1-1; D is undetermined. Germline CDR1 SGHRS, CDR2 YFSETQ. V lost 0 bases, J lost 0 bases, and 9 bases lay in between. The CDR3 contains 15 residues. CDR3 protein: CASSLGSVMNTEAFF. The CDR3 region has the DNA TGCGCCAGCAGCTTGGGGTCAGTCATGAACACTGAAGCTTTCTTT.

This clone was detected only a few times. Its ends do not fully match the called genes, so a read error is possible. The gene calls are TRBV7-9 and TRBJ2-2; no clear D gene. The CDR3 consists of 13 residues. From germline, CDR1 is SEHNR and CDR2 FQNEAQ (reference sequence). The CDR3 DNA follows: TGTGCCAGCATCTTACTGGGCGCCGGGGAGCTGTTTTTT. It specifies CASILLGAGELFF. Combining the CDR3 with reference TRBV7-9 and TRBJ2-2 gives the whole variable domain DTGVSQNPRHKITKRGQNVTFRCDPISEHNRLYWYRQTLGQGPEFLTYFQNEAQLEKSRLLSDRFSAERPKGSFSTLEIQRTEQGDSAMYLCASILLGAGELFFGEGSRLTVL.

This chain joins TRBV7-2 and TRBJ1-5; possible D gene TRBD1, 6 bases. Per germline, CDR1 SGHTA and CDR2 FQGNSA. CDR3 length: 16 residues. With 4 bases removed from V and 6 bases from J, the gap between germline ends came to 19 bases. Here the CDR3 DNA reads TGTGCCAGCAGCTCCGGAGGGGGGGGGATGGCTCAGCCCCAGCATTTT. Its translation is CASSSGGGGMAQPQHF.

The V call is TRBV7-9, the J call TRBJ2-7, with 8 positions matching TRBD1. The trim removed 4 bases at V and 3 bases at J, leaving 14 bases unmatched. This CDR3 has 17 residues. The germline V gene has CDR1 SEHNR and CDR2 FQNEAQ (reference sequence). CDR3 nucleotides: TGTGCCAGCAGCTCATTTTACGGGCCAGGGGGCCTCTACGAGCAGTACTTC. Translating gives CASSSFYGPGGLYEQYF.

The chain has TRBV5-4 and TRBJ2-5; 8 bases match TRBD2. Judging by the DNA end, TRBJ2-7 fits better; the J call may be wrong. CDR3 length: 15 residues. The germline gives CDR1 SGHNT, CDR2 YYREEE (reference sequence). The CDR3 reads CASGMSGGLGSEQYF. The CDR3 DNA follows: TGTGCCAGCGGGATGTCGGGAGGGTTGGGGAGCGAGCAGTACTTC.

The chain couples TRBV10-2 to TRBJ1-1; tentative D call: TRBD1 (6 bases). The V end lost 6 bases, the J end lost 0 bases, and 20 bases lay between the germline ends. There are 17 residues in the CDR3. The germline CDR1 and CDR2 sequences are WSHSY and SAAADI. The CDR3 bases are TGCGCCAGCAGAAGAGAAGCAGGGGCGGATTTGAACACTGAAGCTTTCTTT. This encodes CASRREAGADLNTEAFF.

This clone was recorded only once. The rearrangement joins TRBV19 to TRBJ2-5, with D tentatively TRBD2 (5 bases). The DNA end is more similar to TRBJ2-7, so the J call may be wrong. This CDR3 is built from 14 residues. Per the germline V gene, CDR1 is LNHDA and CDR2 is SQIVND (reference sequence). The CDR3 is CASSRRGRNYEQYF. CDR3 nucleotides: TGTGCCAGTAGTAGACGTGGGAGAAACTACGAGCAGTACTTC.

The V and J genes are TRBV4-1 and TRBJ2-7, with TRBD2 matching 7 bases. The germline V gene encodes CDR1 MGHRA and CDR2 YSYEKL. V dropped 2 bases and J dropped 0; count of bases not matched to a gene: 4. CDR3 length: 15 amino acids. CDR3 loop: CASSQTSASSYEQYF. CDR3 nucleotide sequence: TGCGCCAGCAGCCAAACTAGCGCAAGCTCCTACGAGCAGTACTTC.

This sequence joins TRBV13 and TRBJ2-7; TRBD1 is a possible D gene (6 bases). V was shortened by 4 bases and J by 7 bases, with 11 bases between the two germline ends. The CDR3 contains 12 residues. Germline V lookup: CDR1 PRHDT, CDR2 FYEKMQ (reference sequence). The CDR3 reads CASSSLDREQYF. CDR3 DNA sequence: TGTGCCAGCAGCTCGCTAGACAGGGAGCAGTACTTC.